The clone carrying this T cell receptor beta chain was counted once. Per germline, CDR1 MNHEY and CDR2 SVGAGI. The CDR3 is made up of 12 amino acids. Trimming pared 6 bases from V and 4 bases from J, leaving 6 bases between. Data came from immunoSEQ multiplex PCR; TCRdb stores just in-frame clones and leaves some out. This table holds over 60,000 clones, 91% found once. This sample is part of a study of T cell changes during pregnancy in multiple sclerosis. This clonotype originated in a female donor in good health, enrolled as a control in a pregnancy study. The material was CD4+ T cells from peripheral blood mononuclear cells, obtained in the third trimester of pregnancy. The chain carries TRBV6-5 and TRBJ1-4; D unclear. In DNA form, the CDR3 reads TGTGCCAGCAGATCGGGTAATGAAAAACTGTTTTTT. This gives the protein CASRSGNEKLFF.